Shown below are 17 T cell receptor beta chains from a single sample sequenced in a study of cytomegalovirus exposure and HLA in healthy donors. Generated by immunoSEQ multiplex PCR, the TCRdb table keeps only in-frame clones and is missing some. The table shows 90,000 to 130,000 clones, with 85% to 90% occurring only once. Input material: PBMCs. These TCRs come from a woman aged 25 to 39 in good health and CMV-seropositive.

In DNA form, the CDR3 reads TGTGCCAGCAGCTTAGGACAGGGGTACACTGAAGCTTTCTTT. It translates to CASSLGQGYTEAFF. The genes are TRBV7-9 and TRBJ1-1; 8 nucleotides align to TRBD1. The CDR3 loop spans 14 amino acids. The junction had 1 base not matched to a gene; V was cut back by 1 base and J by 3 bases. Germline V lookup: CDR1 SEHNR, CDR2 FQNEAQ (reference sequence).

The genes are TRBV5-1 and TRBJ1-4, with D possibly TRBD1 on 5 matching bases. The CDR3 totals 14 residues. CDR1 SGHRS and CDR2 YFSETQ come from the germline V gene. Trimming pared 5 bases from V and 5 bases from J, leaving 13 bases between. The CDR3 sequence: CASSTAGGNEKLFF. For the CDR3, the DNA is TGCGCCAGCAGTACAGCGGGGGGGAATGAAAAACTGTTTTTT.

The DNA for the CDR3 is TGTGCCAGCAGCCCCCCGACACGGCCCTACGAGCAGTACTTC. Encoded protein: CASSPPTRPYEQYF. The chain carries TRBV7-2 and TRBJ2-7; no definite D call. V lost 5 bases to trimming and J lost 2 bases, with 13 bases between them. CDR1 and CDR2 (germline): SGHTA, FQGNSA. The CDR3 loop spans 14 amino acids.

The chain uses TRBV7-2 and TRBJ2-1; possible D gene TRBD1, 5 bases. The CDR3 is made up of 13 amino acids. V was clipped by 5 bases and J by 9 bases, with 14 bases between them. Germline CDR1 SGHTA, CDR2 FQGNSA. CDR3 loop: CASSREQQGEQFF. CDR3 sequence (DNA): TGTGCCAGCAGCCGTGAGCAGCAGGGTGAGCAGTTCTTC.

This clone appeared a few times. The rearrangement joins TRBV20-1 to TRBJ2-1; D is unresolved. V lost 4 bases to trimming and J lost 6 bases, with 7 bases between them. Germline V lookup: CDR1 DFQATT, CDR2 SNEGSKA (reference sequence). The CDR3 loop spans 11 amino acids. In DNA form, the CDR3 reads TGCAGTGCTACCCTCGGCAATGAGCAGTTCTTC. Translation gives CSATLGNEQFF.

This clone was counted a single time. CDR3 bases: TGCGCCAGCAGCCGGGGACTAGCGGATTACAATGAGCAGTTCTTC. Its protein is CASSRGLADYNEQFF. This chain uses TRBV5-1 with TRBJ2-1; TRBD2 matches at 11 bases. Per germline, CDR1 SGHRS and CDR2 YFSETQ. CDR3 length: 15 amino acids. Trimming at V came to 4 bases and at J to 4 bases, leaving 4 bases not matched to a gene. The full variable domain, in which reference TRBV5-1 and TRBJ2-1 provide the parts outside the CDR3, is KAGVTQTPRYLIKTRGQQVTLSCSPISGHRSVSWYQQTPGQGLQFLFEYFSETQRNKGNFPGRFSGRQFSNSRSEMNVSTLELGDSALYLCASSRGLADYNEQFFGPGTRLTVL.

This sequence joins TRBV7-6 and TRBJ1-5; D ambiguous. The CDR3 contains 17 residues. V lost 5 bases and J 0 bases, leaving 17 bases between the germline ends. The germline V gene has CDR1 SGHVS and CDR2 FNYEAQ. CDR3 in DNA: TGTGCCAGCAGCCTCGGGTCGGGTATCTATAGCAATCAGCCCCAGCATTTT. Residues: CASSLGSGIYSNQPQHF. The entire variable domain, with the rest obtained from reference TRBV7-6 and TRBJ1-5, is as follows: GAGVSQSPRYKVTKRGQDVALRCDPISGHVSLYWYRQALGQGPEFLTYFNYEAQQDKSGLPNDRFSAERPEGSISTLTIQRTEQRDSAMYRCASSLGSGIYSNQPQHFGDGTRLSIL.

This clone was recorded only once. The rearrangement uses TRBV25-1 and TRBJ1-1; D may be TRBD1 (6 bases). The ends were cut back, 8 bases at V and 4 bases at J, with 20 bases in the middle. Germline lookup yields CDR1 MGHDK and CDR2 SYGVNS. This CDR3 contains 15 residues. Here the CDR3 DNA reads TGTGCCAGCCTAGAACAGGGCCCAGGTTGCACTGAAGCTTTCTTT. It specifies CASLEQGPGCTEAFF. Together with reference TRBV25-1 and TRBJ1-1, the CDR3 gives the full variable domain: EADIYQTPRYLVIGTGKKITLECSQTMGHDKMYWYQQDPGMELHLIHYSYGVNSTEKGDLSSESTVSRIRTEHFPLTLESARPSHTSQYLCASLEQGPGCTEAFFGQGTRLTVV.

The V gene is TRBV5-1, the J gene TRBJ1-2, with TRBD1 identical over 8 bases. Germline-derived CDR1 and CDR2 are SGHRS and YFSETQ. V shed 2 bases and J 3 bases; nucleotides not matched to a gene: 3. This CDR3 comprises 14 residues. CDR3 amino acids: CASSFGQGDYGYTF. DNA for the CDR3: TGCGCCAGCAGCTTTGGACAGGGCGACTATGGCTACACCTTC.

The gene calls are TRBV5-1 and TRBJ2-2; 10 nucleotides agree with TRBD1. CDR1 is SGHRS, CDR2 YFSETQ, per germline. The CDR3 is 15 residues long. The J segment lost 6 bases and the V segment lost 1 base, leaving 3 bases of the junction unmatched. The CDR3 here is CASSLMGQGSGELFF. For the CDR3, the DNA is TGCGCCAGCAGCTTGATGGGACAGGGGTCCGGGGAGCTGTTTTTT.

The chain recombines TRBV7-2 with TRBJ1-1; D unresolved. Deletions cut 3 bases from V and 1 base from J, with 6 bases between. Per germline, CDR1 SGHTA and CDR2 FQGNSA. There are 13 residues in the CDR3. The CDR3 bases are TGTGCCAGCAGCTTGCAGGAGAACACTGAAGCTTTCTTT. As protein: CASSLQENTEAFF.

The rearrangement uses TRBV20-1 and TRBJ1-1; D possibly corresponds to TRBD1 (6 bases). Trimming took 5 bases from V and 8 from J, leaving 12 bases between them. Germline-derived CDR1 and CDR2 are DFQATT and SNEGSKA (reference sequence). The CDR3 is 11 residues long. CDR3 coding DNA: TGCAGTGCTGGAGGGACAAGGGAAGCTTTCTTT. It yields the protein CSAGGTREAFF.

This chain uses TRBV7-8 with TRBJ2-1, with 11 positions matching TRBD2. V trimming: 5 bases; J trimming: 3 bases; junction bases outside the gene matches: 9. The CDR3 is 17 amino acids. Per germline, CDR1 SGHVS and CDR2 FQNEAQ. CDR3 nucleotide sequence: TGTGCCAGCAGCGGCAGACTAGCGGGGAGTGTCTACAATGAGCAGTTCTTC. Translated, it gives CASSGRLAGSVYNEQFF.

V and J are TRBV2 and TRBJ1-3, with TRBD1 identical over 11 bases. V lost 8 bases to trimming and J lost 2 bases; unmatched junction nucleotides: 2. The CDR3 runs 14 residues. From germline, CDR1 is SNHLY and CDR2 FYNNEI. The CDR3 here is CASQGQGAGNTIYF. The CDR3 nucleotides are TGTGCCAGCCAGGGACAGGGGGCTGGAAACACCATATATTTT.

The J gene is TRBJ1-1, the V gene TRBV30; a possible D gene is TRBD1 (6 bases). This CDR3 is 14 amino acids long. Germline V lookup: CDR1 GTSNPN, CDR2 SVGIG (reference sequence). Trimming took 1 base from V and 2 from J, leaving 11 bases between them. This chain's CDR3 is CAWSAEGVNTEAFF. CDR3 DNA sequence: TGTGCCTGGAGTGCAGAGGGGGTTAACACTGAAGCTTTCTTT. The full variable domain, rest sourced from reference TRBV30 and TRBJ1-1, is SQTIHQWPATLVQPVGSPLSLECTVEGTSNPNLYWYRQAAGRGLQLLFYSVGIGQISSEVPQNLSASRPQDRQFILSSKKLLLSDSGFYLCAWSAEGVNTEAFFGQGTRLTVV.

V and J are TRBV28 and TRBJ2-5; D ambiguous. Germline V lookup: CDR1 MDHEN, CDR2 SYDVKM. The CDR3 sequence is 12 residues long. V was pared by 6 bases and J by 7 bases, with 12 bases between. CDR3: CASRPPSGTQYF. The CDR3 DNA follows: TGTGCCAGCAGACCCCCGTCAGGGACCCAGTACTTC. The whole variable domain, remainder taken from reference TRBV28 and TRBJ2-5, is DVKVTQSSRYLVKRTGEKVFLECVQDMDHENMFWYRQDPGLGLRLIYFSYDVKMKEKGDIPEGYSVSREKKERFSLILESASTNQTSMYLCASRPPSGTQYFGPGTRLLVL.

In this sample, this clone turned up a few times. This sequence joins TRBV20-1 and TRBJ2-7; D possibly corresponds to TRBD1 (6 bases). Germline V gene data show CDR1 as DFQATT and CDR2 as SNEGSKA (reference sequence). This CDR3 region has 11 residues. The V and J ends lost 4 bases and 3 bases respectively, with 7 bases between them. This CDR3 is CSAKQGYEQYF. The CDR3 DNA sequence: TGCAGTGCTAAACAGGGCTACGAGCAGTACTTC.